The present entry profiles one T cell receptor (beta chain) with its context. Its target is not known. The record originates from a study of type 1 regulatory T cells. The overall study: This in vitro CD4 product, T-allo10, is enriched for Tr1 cells and alloantigen-specific.

The V end was cut by 7 bases, the J end by 2 bases, with 12 bases between. The CDR3 runs 13 residues. Germline V gene data show CDR1 as MDHEN and CDR2 as SYDVKM. One entry per CDR3 protein, called by TCRdb with MiXCR from the reads. The table lists 70,000 or so distinct CDR3 sequences, less than 25% of them singletons. General study results and limits: Type 1 regulatory T cells had a more restricted TCR repertoire than non-type 1 regulatory T cells.

Material for sequencing was cultured type 1 regulatory T (Tr1) cells, either the whole culture or a sorted fraction (not recorded which). The source of this sequence is a human donor in good health. The chain links TRBV28 to TRBJ2-7, with D tentatively TRBD2 (5 bases). The DNA for the CDR3 is TGTGCCAGCATCAAAGCGGATGCCTACGAGCAGTACTTC. Protein product: CASIKADAYEQYF.